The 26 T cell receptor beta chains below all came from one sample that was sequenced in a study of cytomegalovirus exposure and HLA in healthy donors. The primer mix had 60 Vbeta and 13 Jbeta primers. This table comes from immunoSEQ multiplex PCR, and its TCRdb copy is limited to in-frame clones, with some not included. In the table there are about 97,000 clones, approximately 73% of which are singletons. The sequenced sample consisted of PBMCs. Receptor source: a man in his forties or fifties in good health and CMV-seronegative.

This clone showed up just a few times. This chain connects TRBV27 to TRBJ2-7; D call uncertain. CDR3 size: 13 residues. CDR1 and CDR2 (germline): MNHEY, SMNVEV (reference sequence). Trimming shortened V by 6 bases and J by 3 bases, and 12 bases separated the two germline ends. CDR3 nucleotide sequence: TGTGCCAGCAGCCTGATCCCCGGCTACGAGCAGTACTTC. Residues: CASSLIPGYEQYF.

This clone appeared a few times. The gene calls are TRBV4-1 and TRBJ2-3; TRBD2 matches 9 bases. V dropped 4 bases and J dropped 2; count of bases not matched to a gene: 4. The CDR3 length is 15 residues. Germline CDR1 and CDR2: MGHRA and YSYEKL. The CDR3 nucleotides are TGCGCCAGCAGCCTCCGGACTAGCGACACAGATACGCAGTATTTT. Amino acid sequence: CASSLRTSDTDTQYF.

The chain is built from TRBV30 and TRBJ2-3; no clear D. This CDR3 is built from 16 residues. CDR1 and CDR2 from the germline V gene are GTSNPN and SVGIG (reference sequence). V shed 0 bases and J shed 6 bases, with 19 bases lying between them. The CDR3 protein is CAWSVLSANPPDTQYF. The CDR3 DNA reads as TGTGCCTGGAGTGTACTGAGCGCTAATCCGCCGGATACGCAGTATTTT.

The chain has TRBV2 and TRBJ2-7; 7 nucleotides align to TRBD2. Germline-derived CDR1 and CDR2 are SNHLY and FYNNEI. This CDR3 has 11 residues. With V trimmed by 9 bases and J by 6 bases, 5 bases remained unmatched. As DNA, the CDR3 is TGTGCCAGTGGGAGGGGTCGCGAGCAGTACTTC. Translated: CASGRGREQYF.

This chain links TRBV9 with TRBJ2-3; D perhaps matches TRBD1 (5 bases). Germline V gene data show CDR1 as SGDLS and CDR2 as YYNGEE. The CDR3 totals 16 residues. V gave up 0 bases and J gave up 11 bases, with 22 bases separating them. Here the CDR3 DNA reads TGTGCCAGCAGCGTAGAGGGCAGGGTTACAGGAGTTGGGCAGTATTTT. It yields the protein CASSVEGRVTGVGQYF.

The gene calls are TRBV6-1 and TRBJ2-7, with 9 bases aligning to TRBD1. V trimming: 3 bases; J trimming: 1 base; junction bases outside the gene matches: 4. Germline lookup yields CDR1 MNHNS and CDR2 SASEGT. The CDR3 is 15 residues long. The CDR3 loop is CASSETGGFSYEQYF. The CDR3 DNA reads TGTGCCAGCAGTGAGACAGGGGGTTTTTCCTACGAGCAGTACTTC.

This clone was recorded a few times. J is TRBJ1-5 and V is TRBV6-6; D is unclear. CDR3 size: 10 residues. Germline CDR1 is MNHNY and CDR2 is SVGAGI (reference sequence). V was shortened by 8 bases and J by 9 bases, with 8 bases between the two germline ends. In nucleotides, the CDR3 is TGTGCCAGCGACTTTCCGCCCCAGCATTTT. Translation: CASDFPPQHF.

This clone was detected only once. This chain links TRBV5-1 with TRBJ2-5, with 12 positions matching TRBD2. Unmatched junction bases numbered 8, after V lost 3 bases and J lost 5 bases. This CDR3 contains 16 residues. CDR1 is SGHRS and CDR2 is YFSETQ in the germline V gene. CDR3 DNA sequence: TGCGCCAGCAGCTGGGCTAGCGGGGGGGATAAGGAGACCCAGTACTTC. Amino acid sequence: CASSWASGGDKETQYF.

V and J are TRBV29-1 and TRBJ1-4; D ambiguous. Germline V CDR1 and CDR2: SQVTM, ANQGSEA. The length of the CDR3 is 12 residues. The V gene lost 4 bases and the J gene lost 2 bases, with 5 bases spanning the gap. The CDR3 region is CSVGHTNEKLFF. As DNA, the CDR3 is TGCAGCGTTGGGCACACTAATGAAAAACTGTTTTTT.

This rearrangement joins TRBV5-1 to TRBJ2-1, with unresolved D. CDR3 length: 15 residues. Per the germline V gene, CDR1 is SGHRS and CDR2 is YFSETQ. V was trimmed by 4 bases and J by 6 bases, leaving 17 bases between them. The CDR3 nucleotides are TGCGCCAGCAGCCTTACTACTTCGAGCTCCAATGAGCAGTTCTTC. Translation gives CASSLTTSSSNEQFF.

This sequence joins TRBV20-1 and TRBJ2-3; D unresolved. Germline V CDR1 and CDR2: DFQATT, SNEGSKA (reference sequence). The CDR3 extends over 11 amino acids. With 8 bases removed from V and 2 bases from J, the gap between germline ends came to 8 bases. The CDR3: CSIRNTDTQYF. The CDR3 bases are TGCAGTATCAGAAACACAGATACGCAGTATTTT.

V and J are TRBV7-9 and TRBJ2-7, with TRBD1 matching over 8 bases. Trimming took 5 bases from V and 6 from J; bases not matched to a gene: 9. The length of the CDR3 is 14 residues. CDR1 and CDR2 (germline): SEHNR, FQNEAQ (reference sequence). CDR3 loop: CASSPTGGELEQYF. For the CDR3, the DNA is TGTGCCAGCAGCCCCACAGGGGGTGAGCTCGAGCAGTACTTC.

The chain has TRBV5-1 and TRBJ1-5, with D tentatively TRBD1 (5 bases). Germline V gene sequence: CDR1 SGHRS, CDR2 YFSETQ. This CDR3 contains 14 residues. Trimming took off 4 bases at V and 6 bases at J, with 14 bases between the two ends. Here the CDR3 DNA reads TGCGCCAGCAGCGCAGACAGCAGGGCTCAGCCCCAGCATTTT. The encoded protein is CASSADSRAQPQHF.

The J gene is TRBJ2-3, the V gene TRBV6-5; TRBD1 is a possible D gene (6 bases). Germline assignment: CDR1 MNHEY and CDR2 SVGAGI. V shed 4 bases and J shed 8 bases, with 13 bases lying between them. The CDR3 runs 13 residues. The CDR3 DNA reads TGTGCCAGCAGTTCGATGGGGGCAGGTACGCAGTATTTT. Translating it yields CASSSMGAGTQYF.

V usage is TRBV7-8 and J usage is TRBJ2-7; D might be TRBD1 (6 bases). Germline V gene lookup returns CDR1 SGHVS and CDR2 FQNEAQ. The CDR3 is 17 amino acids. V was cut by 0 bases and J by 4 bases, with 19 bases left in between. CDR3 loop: CASSLAPLGRGAYEQYF. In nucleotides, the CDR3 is TGTGCCAGCAGCTTAGCCCCCTTGGGCAGGGGAGCGTACGAGCAGTACTTC.

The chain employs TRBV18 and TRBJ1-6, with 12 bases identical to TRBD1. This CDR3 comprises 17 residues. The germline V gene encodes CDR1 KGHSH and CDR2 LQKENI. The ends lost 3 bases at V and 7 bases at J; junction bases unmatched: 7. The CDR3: CASSPAGTGGYNSPLHF. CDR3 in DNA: TGTGCCAGCTCACCGGCCGGGACAGGGGGCTACAATTCACCCCTCCACTTT. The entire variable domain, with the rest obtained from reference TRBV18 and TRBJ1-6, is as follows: NAGVMQNPRHLVRRRGQEARLRCSPMKGHSHVYWYRQLPEEGLKFMVYLQKENIIDESGMPKERFSAEFPKEGPSILRIQQVVRGDSAAYFCASSPAGTGGYNSPLHFGNGTRLTVT.

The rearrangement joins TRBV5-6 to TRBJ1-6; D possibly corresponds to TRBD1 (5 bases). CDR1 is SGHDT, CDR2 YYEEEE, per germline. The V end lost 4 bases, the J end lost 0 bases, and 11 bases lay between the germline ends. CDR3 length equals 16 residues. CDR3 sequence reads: CASSPGGLSYNSPLHF. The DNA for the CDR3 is TGTGCCAGCAGCCCCGGGGGACTCTCCTATAATTCACCCCTCCACTTT.

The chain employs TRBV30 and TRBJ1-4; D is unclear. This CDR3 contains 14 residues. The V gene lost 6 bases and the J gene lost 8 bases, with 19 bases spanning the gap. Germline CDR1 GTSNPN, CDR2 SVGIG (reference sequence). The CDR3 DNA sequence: TGTGCCTGTAAGGACGTCGGAAGAGGGGAAAAACTGTTTTTT. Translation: CACKDVGRGEKLFF.

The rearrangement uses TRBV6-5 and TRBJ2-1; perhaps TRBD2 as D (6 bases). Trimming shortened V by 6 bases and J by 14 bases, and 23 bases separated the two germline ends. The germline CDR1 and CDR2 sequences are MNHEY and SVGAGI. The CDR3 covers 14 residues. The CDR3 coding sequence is TGTGCCAGCAGCCTACTTTTAATCGGGGGACGGGAGTTCTTC. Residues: CASSLLLIGGREFF.

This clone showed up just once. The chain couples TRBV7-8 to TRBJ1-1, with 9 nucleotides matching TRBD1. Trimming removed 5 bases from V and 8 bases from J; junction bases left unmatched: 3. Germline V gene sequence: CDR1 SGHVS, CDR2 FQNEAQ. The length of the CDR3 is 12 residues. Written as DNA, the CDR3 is TGTGCCAGCAGCAGGACAGGGGAGGAAGCTTTCTTT. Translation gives CASSRTGEEAFF.

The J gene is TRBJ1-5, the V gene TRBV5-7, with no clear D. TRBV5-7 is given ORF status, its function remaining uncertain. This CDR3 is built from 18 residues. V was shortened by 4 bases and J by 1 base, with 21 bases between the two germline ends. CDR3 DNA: TGTGCCAGCAGCCTCGGGATCGGAGGCCCCAAGAGCAATCAGCCCCAGCATTTT. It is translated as CASSLGIGGPKSNQPQHF.

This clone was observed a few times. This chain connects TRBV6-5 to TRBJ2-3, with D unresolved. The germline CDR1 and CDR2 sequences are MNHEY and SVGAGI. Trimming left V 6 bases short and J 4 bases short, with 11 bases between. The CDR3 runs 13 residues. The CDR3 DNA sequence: TGTGCCAGCAGCCCGGGTCGGCCAGATACGCAGTATTTT. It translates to CASSPGRPDTQYF.

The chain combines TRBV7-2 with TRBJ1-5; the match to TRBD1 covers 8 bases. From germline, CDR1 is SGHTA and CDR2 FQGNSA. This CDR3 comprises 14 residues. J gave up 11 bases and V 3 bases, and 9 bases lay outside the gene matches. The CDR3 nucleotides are TGTGCCAGCAGCTTCGGACAGGGCGGGCAGTCCCAGCATTTT. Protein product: CASSFGQGGQSQHF.

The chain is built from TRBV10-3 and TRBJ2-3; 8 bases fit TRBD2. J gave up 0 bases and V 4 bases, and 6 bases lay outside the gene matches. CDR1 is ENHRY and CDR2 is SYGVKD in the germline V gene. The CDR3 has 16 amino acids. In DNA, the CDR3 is TGTGCCATCAGTGCGGGAGCGGGGGCCAGCACAGATACGCAGTATTTT. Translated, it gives CAISAGAGASTDTQYF.

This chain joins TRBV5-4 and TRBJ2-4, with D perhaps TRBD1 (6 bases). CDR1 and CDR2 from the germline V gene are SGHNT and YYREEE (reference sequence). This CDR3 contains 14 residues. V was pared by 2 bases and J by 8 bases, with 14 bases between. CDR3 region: CASSFTGNRDIQYF. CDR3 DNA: TGTGCCAGCAGCTTTACAGGGAATCGGGACATTCAGTACTTC.

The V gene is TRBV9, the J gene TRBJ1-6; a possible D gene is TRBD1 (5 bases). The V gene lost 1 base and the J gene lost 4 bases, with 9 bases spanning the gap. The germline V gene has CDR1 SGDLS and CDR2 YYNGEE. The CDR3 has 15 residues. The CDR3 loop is CASSVRSGYNSPLHF. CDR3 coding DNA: TGTGCCAGCAGCGTACGGTCAGGGTATAATTCACCCCTCCACTTT.